Listed here are 9 T cell receptor beta chains from one sample, sequenced in a study of blood T cell repertoires in COVID-19 (dated by TCRdb to 2018 to 2021). To prepare the library, the immunoSEQ multiplex PCR assay was applied. TCRdb mirrors the immuneACCESS table, restricted to in-frame sequences. Some clones are absent from its copies; in checked studies, under half trace to an unresolved V gene, and the reason for the others is unknown. The sample profile shows roughly 190,000 clones; roughly 80% of them were found once. The top ten hold 6% to 7% of the sample. Sequencing was performed on peripheral blood. These receptors were taken from a woman in her thirties or forties with acute or convalescent COVID-19.

The V and J genes are TRBV9 and TRBJ1-2, with D perhaps TRBD1 (5 bases). The CDR3 consists of 13 residues. Germline lookup yields CDR1 SGDLS and CDR2 YYNGEE. The ends were cut back, 0 bases at V and 8 bases at J, with 11 bases in the middle. CDR3 protein: CASSVAGFGGYTF. The CDR3, as DNA: TGTGCCAGCAGCGTAGCAGGGTTTGGGGGCTACACCTTC. Full variable domain (outside the CDR3, taken from reference TRBV9 and TRBJ1-2): DSGVTQTPKHLITATGQRVTLRCSPRSGDLSVYWYQQSLDQGLQFLIQYYNGEERAKGNILERFSAQQFPDLHSELNLSSLELGDSALYFCASSVAGFGGYTFGSGTRLTVV.

The gene calls are TRBV27 and TRBJ1-5; D uncertain. The CDR3 is 16 residues long. Germline V gene lookup returns CDR1 MNHEY and CDR2 SMNVEV (reference sequence). The V gene lost 5 bases and the J gene lost 0 bases, with 14 bases spanning the gap. The CDR3 reads CASSRIADYSNQPQHF. The CDR3 nucleotides read TGTGCCAGCAGTAGAATCGCCGACTATAGCAATCAGCCCCAGCATTTT.

This chain links TRBV18 with TRBJ2-7; 7 bases line up with TRBD2. The V segment lost 3 bases and the J segment 0 bases; nucleotides outside the gene matches: 2. The CDR3 length is 14 residues. Germline CDR1 and CDR2: KGHSH and LQKENI. This CDR3 is CASSPRDYSYEQYF. In nucleotides, the CDR3 is TGTGCCAGCTCACCGCGGGACTACTCCTACGAGCAGTACTTC.

The rearrangement uses TRBV5-1 and TRBJ2-6; perhaps TRBD1 as D (6 bases). The length of the CDR3 is 16 residues. CDR1 and CDR2 from the germline V gene are SGHRS and YFSETQ. Trimming removed 4 bases at V and 0 bases at J, with 11 bases between. Here the CDR3 DNA reads TGCGCCAGCAGCGGAGGACAGTCCTCTGGGGCCAACGTCCTGACTTTC. Its translation is CASSGGQSSGANVLTF.

The CDR3 nucleotides read TGTGCCAGTAGTATATTGCTAGTGATGGATAATTCACCCCTCCACTTT. This gives the protein CASSILLVMDNSPLHF. The chain is built from TRBV19 and TRBJ1-6; D is unclear. Germline V gene lookup returns CDR1 LNHDA and CDR2 SQIVND (reference sequence). V shed 2 bases and J shed 5 bases, with 13 bases lying between them. The CDR3 spans 16 residues.

This clone was seen only a few times. The J gene is TRBJ2-1, the V gene TRBV5-1, with D perhaps matching TRBD2 (6 bases). V lost 6 bases, J lost 1 base, and 17 bases lay in between. This CDR3 spans 16 amino acids. Germline CDR1 and CDR2: SGHRS and YFSETQ. CDR3: CASNPPGVGSYNEQFF. CDR3 sequence (DNA): TGCGCCAGCAACCCCCCGGGGGTTGGATCCTACAATGAGCAGTTCTTC.

This rearrangement joins TRBV28 to TRBJ1-4; D is unresolved. This CDR3 is built from 17 residues. The germline V gene has CDR1 MDHEN and CDR2 SYDVKM. V was trimmed by 3 bases and J by 2 bases, leaving 16 bases between them. In nucleotides, the CDR3 is TGTGCCAGCAGTTTCGTTCTGTATTTAAGCACTAATGAAAAACTGTTTTTT. Protein: CASSFVLYLSTNEKLFF.

The V call is TRBV6-5, the J call TRBJ1-5; D is ambiguous. The CDR3 contains 15 residues. V gave up 0 bases and J gave up 5 bases, with 11 bases separating them. CDR1 is MNHEY, CDR2 SVGAGI, per germline. The CDR3 sequence: CASSYSGGGYQPQHF. The CDR3 nucleotides are TGTGCCAGCAGTTACTCAGGAGGAGGTTATCAGCCCCAGCATTTT.

The rearrangement links TRBV27 to TRBJ1-1; 8 bases match TRBD1. This CDR3 spans 14 amino acids. Germline loops: CDR1 MNHEY, CDR2 SMNVEV (reference sequence). J lost 7 bases, V lost 6 bases, and 10 bases had no gene match. CDR3 nucleotide sequence: TGTGCCAGCAGGAGGGGGACAGGAGGGGTTGAAGCTTTCTTT. This sequence encodes CASRRGTGGVEAFF.